A selection of T cell receptor beta chains follows, all from one sample in a study of CD8 T cells in Susac syndrome. TCRdb re-analysed the immunoSEQ multiplex PCR reads in MiXCR, keeping a single row per CDR3 protein. The sample contains fewer than 65,000 distinct CDR3 sequences, more than 80% of which appear only once. Sample: CD8+ T cells from PBMCs. Receptor source: a human donor in good health. The CDR3 runs from the conserved cysteine through the conserved F or W. The D gene is left open where the match is weak. Expanded clones are given a class, and other clones once, few, many or no size at all.

J gene	clone size	V gene	D gene	CDR3 protein	CDR3 DNA
TRBJ2-2	-	TRBV5-1	TRBD2	CASSLDLAGNTGELFF	TGCGCCAGCAGCTTGGATCTAGCGGGGAACACCGGGGAGCTGTTTTTT
TRBJ2-2	-	TRBV9	-	CASSVEPQPGELFF	TGTGCCAGCAGCGTAGAACCCCAGCCCGGGGAGCTGTTTTTT
TRBJ2-2	-	TRBV4-3	TRBD2	CASSPEWIGAGEAGELFF	TGCGCCAGCAGCCCAGAGTGGATCGGAGCGGGGGAGGCCGGGGAGCTGTTTTTT
TRBJ2-3	-	TRBV29-1	-	CSVVGRGASDTQYF	TGCAGCGTTGTGGGGCGGGGAGCGTCAGATACGCAGTATTTT
TRBJ2-2	-	TRBV28	-	CASLPRRLSNTGELFF	TGTGCCAGCCTCCCTCGGCGCCTGTCGAACACCGGGGAGCTGTTTTTT
TRBJ2-4	-	TRBV13	-	CASSLGAGKDIQYF	TGTGCCAGCAGCTTAGGCGCCGGGAAGGACATTCAGTACTTC
TRBJ1-5	-	TRBV19	TRBD1	CASSPHRGWDQPQHF	TGTGCCAGTAGTCCACACAGGGGTTGGGATCAGCCCCAGCATTTT
TRBJ1-2	-	TRBV5-1	TRBD1	CASSGRRGQPRYGYTF	TGCGCCAGCAGCGGCCGAAGGGGACAGCCCCGCTATGGCTACACCTTC
TRBJ2-5	-	TRBV27	TRBD2	CASSKGLAFPQETQYF	TGTGCCAGCAGTAAGGGACTAGCCTTCCCACAAGAGACCCAGTACTTC
TRBJ2-2	-	TRBV12-3/TRBV12-4	-	CASSPGPTNTGELFF	TGTGCCAGCAGTCCGGGACCGACGAACACCGGGGAGCTGTTTTTT
TRBJ2-5	-	TRBV10-3	-	CAIRRSQGSQETQYF	TGTGCCATCAGGCGCTCCCAGGGTTCCCAAGAGACCCAGTACTTC
TRBJ2-7	few	TRBV28	-	CASTPNGVDEQYF	TGTGCCAGCACCCCGAACGGGGTTGACGAGCAGTACTTC
TRBJ2-1	-	TRBV4-1	-	CASSQPQQGPSSYNEQFF	TGCGCCAGCAGCCAGCCTCAACAGGGACCGAGCTCCTACAATGAGCAGTTCTTC
TRBJ2-3	-	TRBV6-2/TRBV6-3	TRBD2	CASSPTSGGLTDTQYF	TGTGCCAGCAGTCCCACTAGCGGGGGCCTCACAGATACGCAGTATTTT
TRBJ1-1	-	TRBV19	-	CASSMPGRTEAFF	TGTGCCAGTAGTATGCCGGGGCGTACTGAAGCTTTCTTT
TRBJ2-3	-	TRBV20-1	-	CIPIRGITDTQYF	TGTATCCCCATCCGGGGGATCACAGATACGCAGTATTTT
TRBJ2-3	-	TRBV6-2/TRBV6-3	-	CASSYSDLDTQYF	TGTGCCAGCAGTTACTCGGACCTAGATACGCAGTATTTT
TRBJ2-1	-	TRBV14	-	CASSQVGGYYNEQFF	TGTGCCAGCAGCCAAGTCGGGGGCTACTACAATGAGCAGTTCTTC
TRBJ2-1	-	TRBV5-1	-	CASSLIRQGNEQFF	TGCGCCAGCAGCTTGATCCGCCAGGGGAATGAGCAGTTCTTC
TRBJ2-7	-	TRBV5-1	-	CASSLAVTAYEQYF	TGCGCCAGCAGCTTGGCCGTGACGGCCTACGAGCAGTACTTC
TRBJ2-1	once	TRBV6-5	TRBD2	CASSLSSGGGYNEQFF	TGTGCCAGCAGTTTATCTAGCGGGGGGGGATACAATGAGCAGTTCTTC
TRBJ2-1	-	TRBV7-2	TRBD2	CASSKSTSSNEQFF	TGTGCCAGCAGCAAATCGACTAGCAGCAATGAGCAGTTCTTC
TRBJ2-5	-	TRBV4-3	TRBD1	CASSPSWTGGQTQYF	TGCGCCAGCAGCCCCTCCTGGACAGGCGGACAGACCCAGTACTTC
TRBJ2-7	-	TRBV6-1	-	CASQPRDTSSYEQYF	TGTGCCAGCCAGCCCCGGGACACCAGCTCCTACGAGCAGTACTTC
TRBJ2-5	-	TRBV3-1	-	CASSQVSLTRDGETQYF	TGTGCCAGCAGCCAAGTTAGCTTGACCCGGGACGGAGAGACCCAGTACTTC
TRBJ2-7	once	TRBV27	TRBD2	CASSPSSGGTKYEQYF	TGTGCCAGCAGCCCTTCGAGCGGGGGGACCAAATACGAGCAGTACTTC
TRBJ2-1	-	TRBV12-3/TRBV12-4	-	CASSFWLLDEQFF	TGTGCCAGCAGTTTTTGGCTGCTGGATGAGCAGTTCTTC
TRBJ2-7	-	TRBV6-2/TRBV6-3	-	CASSYDDTTYEQYF	TGTGCCAGCAGTTATGATGACACAACCTACGAGCAGTACTTC
TRBJ1-2	-	TRBV9	TRBD1	CASSADRDLYYGYTF	TGTGCCAGCAGCGCCGACAGGGACCTGTACTATGGCTACACCTTC
TRBJ2-7	-	TRBV29-1	-	CSVEVTDSYEQYF	TGCAGCGTTGAAGTTACGGACTCCTACGAGCAGTACTTC